The source of this T cell receptor (beta chain) is a study of CD8 T cells in ankylosing spondylitis. The study, taken as a whole, reports: As for the disease-linked clones, they showed a CD8+ phenotype and occurred at relatively low frequencies in peripheral blood. Significant enrichment of disease-linked clones was reportedly seen in matched ankylosing spondylitis synovial fluid. A TCR beta motif of seven or eight highly homologous variants appeared characteristic of ankylosing spondylitis blood.

As for this clonotype: Its antigen is unidentified.

Quantitative 5'-RACE with molecular barcodes produced the TCR beta libraries. Each CDR3 protein gets one entry after TCRdb re-called the 5' RACE reads with MiXCR. This sample has hundreds of thousands of distinct CDR3 sequences, with 25% to 30% found just once. CDR3 length: 14 amino acids. The germline CDR1 and CDR2 sequences are SQVTM and ANQGSEA. Trimming took off 7 bases at V and 2 bases at J, with 15 bases between the two ends. This TCR came from a male donor with ankylosing spondylitis or in good health (not recorded which). The chain combines TRBV29-1 with TRBJ2-1; TRBD2 is a possible D gene (5 bases). The sample was blood, either unsorted or a sorted T cell fraction (not recorded which). The CDR3 loop is CSGSRWGAYNEQFF. CDR3 bases: TGCAGCGGTTCTAGGTGGGGAGCCTACAATGAGCAGTTCTTC.